The 30 T cell receptor beta chains below come from one sample, sequenced in a study of CD8+CD57+ T cells in acquired aplastic anemia. All sequencing subjects had displayed CD8+CD57+ cell expansion on flow cytometry. Genomic DNA constituted the template upon which TCR beta VDJ and CDR3 profiling was performed. TCRdb reanalysed the reads using MiXCR and keeps one entry per CDR3 protein. The data hold over 150,000 distinct CDR3 sequences, with 47% observed a single time. The material sequenced was sorted CD4+, CD8+, or CD8+CD57+ T cells (not recorded which) from PBMCs. These receptors all come from a human donor with aplastic anemia.

The J gene is TRBJ1-1, the V gene TRBV5-1; no definite D call. Per the germline V gene, CDR1 is SGHRS and CDR2 is YFSETQ. The CDR3 length is 15 residues. Trimming stripped 3 bases from V and 0 bases from J, with 12 bases between. The CDR3 is CASSSRGVMNTEAFF. The CDR3 DNA sequence: TGCGCCAGCAGCTCCCGCGGGGTAATGAACACTGAAGCTTTCTTT.

This clonotype turned up a few times. With a much larger clone just one base away, this may be a read error. The V gene is TRBV13, the J gene TRBJ2-5; tentative D call: TRBD1 (7 bases). The germline V gene has CDR1 PRHDT and CDR2 FYEKMQ (reference sequence). The CDR3 extends over 14 amino acids. V lost 3 bases and J 5 bases, leaving 13 bases between the germline ends. The CDR3: CASSFGGGRETQYF. DNA of the CDR3: TGTGCCAGCAGCTTTGGAGGGGGCAGGGAGACCCAGTACTTC.

This clonotype appeared a few times. A clone one base away is much larger, so this may be a read error. This chain uses TRBV12-5 with TRBJ2-2; maybe TRBD2 (6 bases). Germline lookup yields CDR1 LGHNT and CDR2 FRNRAP. The CDR3 has 15 amino acids. Here the CDR3 DNA reads TGTGCTAGTGGTGAGACTCGGGAGAACACCGGGGAGCCGTTTTTT. Amino acids: CASGETRENTGEPFF.

This clonotype was seen once. The V gene is TRBV7-2, the J gene TRBJ2-5, with 10 positions matching TRBD2. The CDR3 length is 15 residues. Per the germline V gene, CDR1 is SGHTA and CDR2 is FQGNSA. The V gene end was trimmed by 2 bases and the J gene end by 4 bases; junction bases not matched to a gene: 4. CDR3 DNA: TGTGCCAGCAGCTTAAGCGGGAGGGCAAGAGAGACCCAGTACTTC. This codes for CASSLSGRARETQYF.

This chain connects TRBV25-1 to TRBJ2-1; 14 positions match TRBD2. CDR1 is MGHDK, CDR2 SYGVNS, per germline. The CDR3 extends over 16 amino acids. V lost 3 bases to trimming and J lost 8 bases; unmatched junction nucleotides: 6. The CDR3 is CASSDMGLAGADEQFF. DNA for the CDR3: TGTGCCAGCAGTGATATGGGACTAGCGGGAGCGGATGAGCAGTTCTTC.

V gene TRBV19 combines with J gene TRBJ1-5; D possibly corresponds to TRBD1 (6 bases). CDR1 is LNHDA, CDR2 SQIVND, per germline (reference sequence). V lost 8 bases, J lost 5 bases, and 13 bases lay in between. This CDR3 has 13 amino acids. The CDR3, as DNA: TGTGCCAGTGAGGACAGAATTTATCAGCCCCAGCATTTT. Protein product: CASEDRIYQPQHF.

The chain has TRBV20-1 and TRBJ2-7; 8 bases fit TRBD1. The CDR3 totals 11 residues. Losses at the gene ends were 3 bases for V and 6 bases for J; bases not matched to a gene: 1. Germline V lookup: CDR1 DFQATT, CDR2 SNEGSKA (reference sequence). The CDR3 nucleotides read TGCAGTGCTAGTGGACAGGGCGAGCAGTACTTC. Its translation is CSASGQGEQYF.

The CDR3: CAISEPRTPPQYF. The DNA of the CDR3 is TGTGCCATCAGTGAGCCGAGGACTCCGCCGCAGTACTTC. The chain carries TRBV10-3 and TRBJ2-7, with a weak D call TRBD2 (5 bases). The CDR3 has 13 amino acids. Germline loops: CDR1 ENHRY, CDR2 SYGVKD. The germline V and J ends were trimmed by 2 bases and 9 bases, with 14 bases remaining between them.

This clonotype has at least ten counts. The rearrangement links TRBV19 to TRBJ2-7; 9 nucleotides agree with TRBD2. Germline values: CDR1 LNHDA, CDR2 SQIVND (reference sequence). The CDR3 covers 15 residues. The V and J ends lost 6 bases and 1 base, in that order; junction bases with no gene match: 7. The CDR3 reads CASRPIAGASYEQYF. In nucleotides, the CDR3 is TGTGCCAGTAGACCAATAGCGGGAGCATCCTACGAGCAGTACTTC.

This clonotype was picked up many times. This chain connects TRBV6-5 to TRBJ1-4; D gene uncertain. This CDR3 has 14 amino acids. With 1 base removed from V and 2 bases from J, the gap between germline ends came to 5 bases. Germline CDR1 MNHEY, CDR2 SVGAGI. The CDR3 spells CASSYLGTNEKLFF. CDR3 in DNA: TGTGCCAGCAGTTACTTGGGGACTAATGAAAAACTGTTTTTT.

This clonotype was counted at least ten times. The chain has TRBV3-1 and TRBJ1-5; D not resolved. Germline V gene data show CDR1 as LGHDT and CDR2 as YNNKEL (reference sequence). The V and J ends lost 3 bases and 7 bases respectively, with 7 bases between them. The CDR3 has 12 residues. The CDR3 spells CASSQGGQPQHF. The CDR3 DNA sequence: TGTGCCAGCAGCCAGGGTGGCCAGCCCCAGCATTTT.

V gene TRBV6-5 combines with J gene TRBJ2-7; TRBD1 matches 8 bases. Trimming cost V 2 bases and J 2 bases; bases outside gene matches: 5. This CDR3 spans 15 amino acids. Germline CDR1 MNHEY, CDR2 SVGAGI. The CDR3 loop is CASSYGGTGPYEQYF. CDR3 nucleotides: TGTGCCAGCAGTTACGGGGGGACAGGTCCCTACGAGCAGTACTTC.

In this sample, this clonotype turned up many times. The rearrangement uses TRBV10-3 and TRBJ2-1; 15 bases map to TRBD2. The CDR3 is 17 residues long. V lost 0 bases and J lost 7; bases outside the gene matches: 4. Per the germline V gene, CDR1 is ENHRY and CDR2 is SYGVKD. The DNA of the CDR3 is TGTGCCATCAGTGAGTCTCGGGGACTAGCGGGAGGAAATGAGCAGTTCTTC. Translation gives CAISESRGLAGGNEQFF.

This clonotype occurred many times. V usage is TRBV19 and J usage is TRBJ2-7; D unclear. The V end lost 5 bases, the J end lost 4 bases, and 9 bases lay between the germline ends. This CDR3 has 12 residues. Germline V gene sequence: CDR1 LNHDA, CDR2 SQIVND (reference sequence). This chain's CDR3 is CASSSPAYEQYF. CDR3 sequence (DNA): TGTGCCAGTAGTTCCCCCGCGTACGAGCAGTACTTC.

V and J are TRBV7-2 and TRBJ2-3; D remains ambiguous. From germline, CDR1 is SGHTA and CDR2 FQGNSA. V dropped 4 bases and J dropped 5 bases, with 10 bases sitting between them. The CDR3 runs to 13 residues. CDR3 nucleotides: TGTGCCAGCAGCTCCGAGCTCCGAGATACGCAGTATTTT. Translated: CASSSELRDTQYF.

This clonotype has ten or more counts. This chain links TRBV7-9 with TRBJ1-6, with 10 bases fitting TRBD1. This CDR3 has 14 amino acids. After removal of 4 bases from V and 8 bases from J, the junction contained 2 bases not matched to a gene. Germline loops: CDR1 SEHNR, CDR2 FQNEAQ (reference sequence). CDR3 residues: CASSSDRGHSPLHF. The CDR3 DNA reads as TGTGCCAGCAGCTCAGACAGGGGGCATTCACCCCTCCACTTT.

Many counts were recorded for this clonotype. The J gene is TRBJ2-2, the V gene TRBV20-1, with a possible D match to TRBD2 (5 bases). Trimming removed 5 bases at V and 6 bases at J, with 22 bases between. CDR1 and CDR2 from the germline V gene are DFQATT and SNEGSKA (reference sequence). The CDR3 spans 16 residues. The CDR3 loop reads CSAQPEVRATAGELFF. CDR3 DNA: TGCAGTGCTCAGCCCGAGGTGAGGGCCACCGCCGGGGAGCTGTTTTTT.

Ten or more counts support this clonotype. CDR3 sequence (DNA): TGTGCCAGCAGGCGTCAGGGGGGGAACGAGCAGTACTTC. This codes for CASRRQGGNEQYF. This chain joins TRBV5-6 and TRBJ2-7; D is tentatively TRBD1 or TRBD2 (7 bases each). The CDR3 runs to 13 residues. CDR1 is SGHDT and CDR2 is YYEEEE in the germline V gene. The germline V and J ends were trimmed by 5 bases and 5 bases, with 14 bases remaining between them.

The CDR3 DNA is TGCAGCTTCCGGGACAGTGTGCCGGCGGGCTACACCTTC. Residues: CSFRDSVPAGYTF. V is TRBV29-1 and J is TRBJ1-2, with 7 positions matching TRBD1. Germline V gene data show CDR1 as SQVTM and CDR2 as ANQGSEA. The CDR3 loop spans 13 amino acids. V was clipped by 8 bases and J by 8 bases; unmatched bases: 14. The full variable domain, in which reference TRBV29-1 and TRBJ1-2 provide the parts outside the CDR3, is SAVISQKPSRDICQRGTSLTIQCQVDSQVTMMFWYRQQPGQSLTLIATANQGSEATYESGFVIDKFPISRPNLTFSTLTVSNMSPEDSSIYLCSFRDSVPAGYTFGSGTRLTVV.

This clonotype was counted once. The CDR3: CSARDEPGYNSPLHF. The DNA of the CDR3 is TGCAGTGCTAGAGATGAACCAGGATATAATTCACCCCTCCACTTT. The rearrangement uses TRBV20-1 and TRBJ1-6; D is unclear. V was pared by 0 bases and J by 4 bases, with 10 bases between. The CDR3 totals 15 residues. Per germline, CDR1 DFQATT and CDR2 SNEGSKA (reference sequence).

As regards this clonotype: One junction end does not reproduce the germline sequence, and a read error may be involved. The chain is built from TRBV5-4 and TRBJ1-5; unclear D gene. This CDR3 region has 14 residues. Germline assignment: CDR1 SGHNT and CDR2 YYREEE (reference sequence). Here the CDR3 DNA reads TGTGCCAGCACCTTGTGGGGTTTCGGGCAGCCCCAGCATTTT. It is translated as CASTLWGFGQPQHF.

The J gene is TRBJ1-6, the V gene TRBV9, with D perhaps TRBD1 (5 bases). The CDR3 contains 14 residues. The germline gives CDR1 SGDLS, CDR2 YYNGEE. The germline V and J ends were trimmed by 3 bases and 6 bases, with 10 bases remaining between them. The CDR3 spells CASSEQVTNSPLHF. The CDR3 bases are TGTGCCAGCAGCGAACAGGTGACTAATTCACCCCTCCACTTT.

This clonotype was seen repeatedly, ten times or more. The chain joins TRBV19 to TRBJ2-5; weak D call: TRBD2 (5 bases). The germline CDR1 and CDR2 sequences are LNHDA and SQIVND (reference sequence). Trimming stripped 3 bases from V and 5 bases from J, with 16 bases between. This CDR3 is 15 amino acids long. The CDR3 bases are TGTGCCAGTAGTATTGGAGGAGAACTCGGGGAGACCCAGTACTTC. It specifies CASSIGGELGETQYF.

Note on this clonotype: With a much larger clone just one base away, this may be a read error. The chain has TRBV12-3 or TRBV12-4 and TRBJ1-3, with unresolved D. The CDR3 is made up of 14 amino acids. Trimming shortened V by 8 bases and J by 0 bases, and 11 bases separated the two germline ends. In DNA, the CDR3 is TGTGCCAGCCGTGGCAGAGCCTCTGGAAACACCATATATTTT. Protein sequence: CASRGRASGNTIYF.

The gene calls are TRBV7-8 and TRBJ2-7; 7 positions agree with TRBD2. Looked up from germline, CDR1 is SGHVS and CDR2 is FQNEAQ. Trimming took 9 bases from V and 4 from J; bases not matched to a gene: 9. The CDR3 spans 13 residues. CDR3 nucleotides: TGTGCCAGTTTGGGGGAGGGTGAATACGAGCAGTACTTC. Protein sequence: CASLGEGEYEQYF.

This clonotype came up a few times. This sequence joins TRBV10-2 and TRBJ2-7; a weak D match, TRBD2 (5 bases). The CDR3 is 14 amino acids. V was shortened by 2 bases and J by 1 base, with 9 bases between the two germline ends. The germline CDR1 and CDR2 sequences are WSHSY and SAAADI. CDR3 DNA: TGCGCCAGCAGTGAGGCATCGGGGTCCTACGAGCAGTACTTC. Protein sequence: CASSEASGSYEQYF.

This clonotype was detected ten times or more. The chain carries TRBV7-2 and TRBJ1-1; possibly TRBD1 for D (5 bases). With 0 bases removed from V and 0 bases from J, the gap between germline ends came to 5 bases. The length of the CDR3 is 14 residues. The V gene's germline CDR1 is SGHTA and CDR2 FQGNSA. DNA of the CDR3: TGTGCCAGCAGCTTAGCAGGGGTGAACACTGAAGCTTTCTTT. It translates to CASSLAGVNTEAFF.

The rearrangement joins TRBV10-3 to TRBJ2-7; the match to TRBD1 covers 9 bases. The CDR3 sequence is 13 residues long. The germline gives CDR1 ENHRY, CDR2 SYGVKD. With V trimmed by 10 bases and J by 4 bases, 8 bases remained unmatched. The CDR3 DNA reads as TGTGCCAGCTCCGGGACAGGGCCATACGAGCAGTACTTC. It yields the protein CASSGTGPYEQYF.

In its sample, this clonotype was seen many times. J is TRBJ2-5 and V is TRBV5-5; possibly TRBD1 or TRBD2 for D (6 bases each). Germline values: CDR1 SGHKS, CDR2 YYEKEE (reference sequence). V was cut by 2 bases and J by 3 bases, with 8 bases left in between. CDR3 size: 13 residues. CDR3 region: CASSFGGEETQYF. The DNA of the CDR3 is TGTGCCAGCAGCTTCGGGGGCGAAGAGACCCAGTACTTC.

The chain joins TRBV7-3 to TRBJ2-1; D not resolved. Trimming removed 4 bases at V and 8 bases at J, with 9 bases between. The CDR3 covers 12 residues. CDR1 and CDR2 (germline): SGHTA, FQGTGA. The CDR3 nucleotides are TGTGCCAGCAGCTCAACCAGTCATGAGCAGTTCTTC. This gives the protein CASSSTSHEQFF.